This TCR beta chain was captured by sequencing in a study of cytomegalovirus exposure and HLA in healthy donors. The CDR3 is made up of 17 amino acids. Between the trimmed V and J ends, which lost 3 bases and 5 bases, there was a span of 20 bases. The germline V gene encodes CDR1 SGDLS and CDR2 YYNGEE. Donors consisted of healthy bone marrow donors. Notes on this clone: The antigen remains unidentified.

60 Vbeta and 13 Jbeta primers were used in PCR. Under the authors' procedure: Counted up in a later analysis, unique TCR beta chains came to roughly 80 million, with about 10 million shared. Profiling relied on immunoSEQ multiplex PCR, and the TCRdb table lists in-frame clones only, not all of them. V, J and clone size reflect that table, while D and trimming were determined from the DNA. Among almost 200,000 clones listed, roughly four fifths were seen once. Overall study results and limits: In a later analysis, specific HLA alleles were associated with 16,000 or so TCR beta sequences at a 0.05 false discovery rate. Previously analyzed data showed that most TCR beta V segments were productive at a frequency of about 87% or about 30%.

The chain is built from TRBV9 and TRBJ2-2; weak D call: TRBD2 (6 bases). The sequence was obtained from a man aged 25 to 40 in good health and CMV-seronegative. What was sequenced was PBMCs. This CDR3 is CASSGNYGGIGTGELFF. In DNA form, the CDR3 reads TGTGCCAGCAGCGGAAATTACGGCGGGATAGGTACCGGGGAGCTGTTTTTT. Looking up the rest from reference TRBV9 and TRBJ2-2 gives the full variable domain: DSGVTQTPKHLITATGQRVTLRCSPRSGDLSVYWYQQSLDQGLQFLIQYYNGEERAKGNILERFSAQQFPDLHSELNLSSLELGDSALYFCASSGNYGGIGTGELFFGEGSRLTVL.